This is a list of T cell receptor beta chains from one sample in a study of blood T cells in healthy people across ages. One entry per CDR3 protein, called by TCRdb with MiXCR from the 5' RACE reads. This sample has around 790,000 distinct CDR3 sequences, with 40% to 50% found just once. The sample consisted of blood. Every receptor here comes from a man in his 60s in good health. Both conserved end residues are part of each CDR3. The order of the fields is V gene, clone size, D gene, J gene, CDR3 DNA, CDR3 protein. The D gene is left open where the match is weak. A clone size is listed for some rows: how often the clone was seen (once, few, many), or a class if it is expanded.

v_gene: TRBV20-1
abundance: NA
d_gene: TRBD1
j_gene: TRBJ1-1
CDR3nt: TGCAGTGCTAGAACCCAGGGGGCCGGAACTGAAGCTTTCTTT
CDR3aa: CSARTQGAGTEAFF

v_gene: TRBV6-2/TRBV6-3
abundance: NA
d_gene: NA
j_gene: TRBJ2-7
CDR3nt: TGTGCCAGCAGCTCCAACGATCCGTACGGCTACGAGCAGTACTTC
CDR3aa: CASSSNDPYGYEQYF

v_gene: TRBV25-1
abundance: NA
d_gene: TRBD1
j_gene: TRBJ2-3
CDR3nt: TGTGCCAGCAGTGAGCTGGACAGGGACACAGATACGCAGTATTTT
CDR3aa: CASSELDRDTDTQYF

v_gene: TRBV7-9
abundance: many
d_gene: NA
j_gene: TRBJ2-7
CDR3nt: TGTGCCAGCAGCTCCCGGGACCCTGATTACGAGCAGTACTTC
CDR3aa: CASSSRDPDYEQYF

v_gene: TRBV7-6
abundance: few
d_gene: TRBD1
j_gene: TRBJ2-1
CDR3nt: TGTGCCAGCAGCTTAGTCATCGGGACAGGGGACAATGAGCAGTTCTTC
CDR3aa: CASSLVIGTGDNEQFF

v_gene: TRBV6-1
abundance: NA
d_gene: NA
j_gene: TRBJ1-2
CDR3nt: TGTGCCAGCAGTGAAGCAGGGGTGAATGGCTACACCTTC
CDR3aa: CASSEAGVNGYTF

v_gene: TRBV5-1
abundance: NA
d_gene: NA
j_gene: TRBJ2-6
CDR3nt: TGCGCCAGCAGTGGAAATGCTGGGGCCAACGTCCTGACTTTC
CDR3aa: CASSGNAGANVLTF

v_gene: TRBV5-1
abundance: many
d_gene: NA
j_gene: TRBJ1-5
CDR3nt: TGCGCCAGCAGTCTTGACCCTGGGAGAGGCAATCAGCCCCAGCATTTT
CDR3aa: CASSLDPGRGNQPQHF

v_gene: TRBV12-3/TRBV12-4
abundance: NA
d_gene: NA
j_gene: TRBJ2-7
CDR3nt: TGTGCCAGCAGTTTGAAACAGCTTAACGAGCAGTACTTC
CDR3aa: CASSLKQLNEQYF

v_gene: TRBV7-2
abundance: NA
d_gene: NA
j_gene: TRBJ2-5
CDR3nt: TGTGCCAGCAGACAGCGTTCGAGGTCGGAGACCCAGTACTTC
CDR3aa: CASRQRSRSETQYF

v_gene: TRBV7-3
abundance: NA
d_gene: TRBD2
j_gene: TRBJ2-3
CDR3nt: TGTGCCAGCAGCTTAATACTAGCGGGGGAGGGAGATACGCAGTATTTT
CDR3aa: CASSLILAGEGDTQYF

v_gene: TRBV7-8
abundance: few
d_gene: TRBD2
j_gene: TRBJ2-7
CDR3nt: TGTGCCAGCAGCCCACGGAACCTACTAGCGGCAGACGAGCAGTACTTC
CDR3aa: CASSPRNLLAADEQYF

v_gene: TRBV10-3
abundance: few
d_gene: NA
j_gene: TRBJ2-7
CDR3nt: TGTGCCATCAGTGATATGTATCGAGGATTTGCGGGAACGAATTCCCACGAGCAGTACTTC
CDR3aa: CAISDMYRGFAGTNSHEQYF

v_gene: TRBV6-5
abundance: NA
d_gene: TRBD1
j_gene: TRBJ1-4
CDR3nt: TGTGCCAGCAGTTTGGAGACAGGGAATGAAAAACTGTTTTTT
CDR3aa: CASSLETGNEKLFF

v_gene: TRBV30
abundance: NA
d_gene: NA
j_gene: TRBJ2-6
CDR3nt: TGTGCCTGGAGCCCCCTTTGGAGGGCCAACGTCCTGACTTTC
CDR3aa: CAWSPLWRANVLTF

v_gene: TRBV5-1
abundance: NA
d_gene: TRBD2
j_gene: TRBJ2-1
CDR3nt: TGCGCCAGCAGCTTGGGAGCGGGGGGTATAGATGAGCAGTTCTTC
CDR3aa: CASSLGAGGIDEQFF

v_gene: TRBV20-1
abundance: NA
d_gene: TRBD2
j_gene: TRBJ2-4
CDR3nt: TGCAGTGCTAGACATAGCGGGGGGACAGAAAGAACCAAAAACATTCAGTACTTC
CDR3aa: CSARHSGGTERTKNIQYF